The clone carrying this T cell receptor beta chain has only one observation. CD8 memory was a combination of CD45RO+ cells and CCR7-negative CD45RA+ TemRA cells. The record originates from a study of shared clonotypes between healthy human individuals. Germline V gene lookup returns CDR1 LNHNV and CDR2 YYDKDF (reference sequence). The CDR3 totals 14 residues. V lost 3 bases and J lost 2, with 7 bases in between. In the study's own analysis: In the immunoSEQ data, sequences were junction-only and lacked quality scores, so filtering differed. TCRdb keeps only in-frame clones here, not all; method: immunoSEQ multiplex PCR. From that table come the V and J calls and clone size; the DNA was used to work out D and trimming. The sample shows about 380,000 clones, around 96% of them seen only once.

What was sequenced was memory CD8+ T cells sorted from blood. Specified subset: CD45RO+ cells pooled with CCR7-negative TemRA cells. The TCR comes from a man aged 25-45 years in good health. The chain recombines TRBV15 with TRBJ1-4; no clear D gene. The CDR3 DNA follows: TGTGCCACCAGCAGCGGTGGGACTAATGAAAAACTGTTTTTT. Translating it yields CATSSGGTNEKLFF.